These 15 T cell receptor beta chains originate from one sample sequenced in a study of T cells after yellow fever vaccination. TCRdb called the 5' RACE reads again in MiXCR, with one record for every CDR3 protein. The sample consists of 120,000 or so distinct CDR3 sequences, around 15% of them appearing once. The sequences come from CD8+ T cells sorted from PBMCs, collected 5 days after the yellow fever booster vaccination. Source of these receptors: a man aged 18 to 29 who received the YFV17D yellow fever vaccine.

Many counts were recorded for this clonotype. The chain carries TRBV4-1 and TRBJ1-4, with D unresolved. The CDR3 has 12 residues. Germline assignment: CDR1 MGHRA and CDR2 YSYEKL. Trimming stripped 6 bases from V and 5 bases from J, with 7 bases between. The DNA for the CDR3 is TGCGCCAGCAGAGGTGGGAATGAAAAACTGTTTTTT. Translating it yields CASRGGNEKLFF.

V usage is TRBV9 and J usage is TRBJ2-7; 13 bases map to TRBD2. The CDR3 contains 15 residues. Germline assignment: CDR1 SGDLS and CDR2 YYNGEE. V shed 3 bases and J 6 bases; nucleotides not matched to a gene: 6. In nucleotides, the CDR3 is TGTGCCAGCAGCGGCACTAGCGGGGGGGCCGCCGAGCAGTACTTC. Amino acid sequence: CASSGTSGGAAEQYF.

This clonotype occurred a few times. V is TRBV27 and J is TRBJ2-7, with no clear D. The CDR3 extends over 12 amino acids. Trimming cost V 3 bases and J 0 bases, with 3 bases left between them. Germline V lookup: CDR1 MNHEY, CDR2 SMNVEV (reference sequence). CDR3 bases: TGTGCCAGCAGTTTCAACTCCTACGAGCAGTACTTC. Translating it yields CASSFNSYEQYF.

This chain connects TRBV2 to TRBJ2-1; the D gene is possibly TRBD2 (6 bases). The CDR3 sequence is 17 residues long. Trimming left V 2 bases short and J 2 bases short, with 16 bases between. Germline CDR1 and CDR2: SNHLY and FYNNEI. CDR3 sequence reads: CASSEPKGTFPYNEQFF. The CDR3 DNA follows: TGTGCCAGCAGTGAACCAAAGGGGACTTTTCCCTACAATGAGCAGTTCTTC.

The chain employs TRBV19 and TRBJ2-7; D may match TRBD1 or TRBD2 (5 bases each). The V gene's germline CDR1 is LNHDA and CDR2 SQIVND (reference sequence). With 7 bases removed from V and 1 base from J, the gap between germline ends came to 11 bases. The CDR3 consists of 13 residues. This CDR3 is CASNSGPSYEQYV. The DNA of the CDR3 is TGTGCCAGTAACTCGGGACCTTCCTACGAGCAGTACGTC.

This clonotype was detected a few times. This sequence joins TRBV27 and TRBJ2-7; 7 nucleotides line up with TRBD2. V gave up 6 bases and J gave up 0 bases; unmatched junction bases: 5. From germline, CDR1 is MNHEY and CDR2 SMNVEV (reference sequence). There are 14 residues in the CDR3. In DNA form, the CDR3 reads TGTGCCAGCAGCCCGGGGGGAGTCTCCTACGAGCAGTACTTC. Encoded protein: CASSPGGVSYEQYF.

This clonotype was seen only a few times. The CDR3, as DNA: TGCGCCAGCAGCCCGGGACAGGGAACCTATGGCTACACCTTC. This sequence encodes CASSPGQGTYGYTF. V and J are TRBV4-1 and TRBJ1-2; 9 bases map to TRBD1. Germline assignment: CDR1 MGHRA and CDR2 YSYEKL. J gave up 4 bases and V 4 bases, and 4 bases lay outside the gene matches. This CDR3 has 14 amino acids.

This clonotype showed up just a few times. V and J are TRBV7-8 and TRBJ2-3, with a weak D call TRBD2 (5 bases). Looked up from germline, CDR1 is SGHVS and CDR2 is FQNEAQ. Trimming cost V 3 bases and J 4 bases, with 17 bases left between them. The CDR3 has 16 residues. CDR3 DNA sequence: TGTGCCAGCAGCTTCGCCGGGGAGAAGGGCGCAGATACGCAGTATTTT. It codes for CASSFAGEKGADTQYF.

The rearrangement uses TRBV12-3 or TRBV12-4 and TRBJ1-2; no firm D call. V was pared by 6 bases and J by 6 bases, with 14 bases between. The CDR3 consists of 13 residues. CDR3 protein: CASSPRRRDGYTF. The CDR3 DNA reads as TGTGCCAGCAGCCCACGGCGTCGAGATGGCTACACCTTC.

This clonotype was counted a few times. The chain is built from TRBV4-1 and TRBJ1-1; 8 nucleotides match TRBD1. V was pared by 3 bases and J by 5 bases, with 5 bases of the junction left unmatched. This CDR3 is 14 amino acids long. The germline V gene has CDR1 MGHRA and CDR2 YSYEKL. The CDR3 DNA reads TGCGCCAGCAGCCACCCCACAGGGGGGACTGAAGCTTTCTTT. Amino acid sequence: CASSHPTGGTEAFF.

This clonotype was seen more than once but under ten times. This chain uses TRBV28 with TRBJ1-3; a weak D match, TRBD1 (5 bases). Germline V gene lookup returns CDR1 MDHEN and CDR2 SYDVKM. The CDR3 loop spans 14 amino acids. V lost 5 bases and J 0 bases, leaving 8 bases between the germline ends. The CDR3 loop is CASSRGSSGNTIYF. The DNA for the CDR3 is TGTGCCAGCAGTAGGGGCTCCTCTGGAAACACCATATATTTT.

There are a few counts of this clonotype. The rearrangement links TRBV20-1 to TRBJ2-7; 9 nucleotides line up with TRBD1. Unmatched junction bases numbered 6, after V lost 4 bases and J lost 2 bases. This CDR3 comprises 14 residues. The germline CDR1 and CDR2 sequences are DFQATT and SNEGSKA (reference sequence). The CDR3 bases are TGCAGTGCTACTTTACAGGGGGCCACCTACGAGCAGTACTTC. This gives the protein CSATLQGATYEQYF.

This clonotype was seen a few times. The genes are TRBV7-9 and TRBJ2-1; 7 bases line up with TRBD2. The CDR3 spans 15 residues. Looked up from germline, CDR1 is SEHNR and CDR2 is FQNEAQ (reference sequence). Trimming cost V 6 bases and J 4 bases; bases outside gene matches: 9. In DNA, the CDR3 is TGTGCCAGCAGGTTCCCGGGACTACTGTACAATGAGCAGTTCTTC. It translates to CASRFPGLLYNEQFF.

Only a few counts were recorded for this clonotype. V usage is TRBV4-1 and J usage is TRBJ1-1; tentative D call: TRBD1 (6 bases). Germline CDR1 is MGHRA and CDR2 is YSYEKL. This CDR3 has 15 amino acids. The ends were cut back, 2 bases at V and 4 bases at J, with 14 bases in the middle. The CDR3 loop is CASSQSTGLATEAFF. CDR3 in DNA: TGCGCCAGCAGCCAATCAACAGGGTTGGCCACTGAAGCTTTCTTT.

In this sample, this clonotype turned up a few times. This sequence joins TRBV29-1 and TRBJ2-1; D gene uncertain. The length of the CDR3 is 11 residues. Deletions cut 4 bases from V and 4 bases from J, with 5 bases between. From germline, CDR1 is SQVTM and CDR2 ANQGSEA. CDR3: CSVGNYNEQFF. The CDR3 DNA is TGCAGCGTTGGGAATTACAATGAGCAGTTCTTC.